The present entry profiles one TCR beta chain with its context. The data belong to a study of blood T cell repertoires in COVID-19. TCRdb's table, derived via immunoSEQ multiplex PCR, lists solely in-frame clones and lacks some. In the table there are 95,000 to 150,000 clones, more than 75% of which are singletons. Trimming cost V 1 base and J 2 bases; bases outside gene matches: 5. From germline, CDR1 is MNHEY and CDR2 SMNVEV (reference sequence). The CDR3 totals 16 residues. The chain employs TRBV27 and TRBJ2-3; the match to TRBD1 covers 8 bases. This TCR came from a man aged 55 to 70 with acute or convalescent COVID-19. What was sequenced was peripheral blood. The CDR3 is CASSLLGQGYTDTQYF. DNA of the CDR3: TGTGCCAGCAGTTTATTAGGACAGGGTTACACAGATACGCAGTATTTT.